The T cell receptor beta chain under discussion was sequenced for a study of T cell clones after liver transplantation. The overall study: Pre-transplant mixed lymphocyte reactions yielded third-party-reactive TCRbeta sequences as comparators for graft-donor-reactive sequences. General observations from the study: A significant post-transplant drop in circulating graft-donor-reactive CD4 TCRbeta sequences occurred in most of the 8 subjects. Rather than being deleted, graft donor-reactive T cells may have moved into the graft.

TCRdb's table, derived via immunoSEQ multiplex PCR, lists solely in-frame clones and lacks some. The sample contains 55,000 or so clones, around 75% of which appear only once. In regard to this clone: Antigen unknown.

The source of this sequence is a human donor who received a liver transplant. The sequencing used CD4+ T cells from blood, collected before liver transplant.

The DNA of the CDR3 is TGTGCCAGCAGCCATTCATTGACGGGACAGGGGGCAGATACGCAGTATTTT. The encoded protein is CASSHSLTGQGADTQYF. V is TRBV5-4 and J is TRBJ2-3, with TRBD1 identical over 11 bases. Germline CDR1 SGHNT, CDR2 YYREEE (reference sequence). After removal of 4 bases from V and 4 bases from J, the junction contained 11 bases not matched to a gene. This CDR3 is built from 17 residues.